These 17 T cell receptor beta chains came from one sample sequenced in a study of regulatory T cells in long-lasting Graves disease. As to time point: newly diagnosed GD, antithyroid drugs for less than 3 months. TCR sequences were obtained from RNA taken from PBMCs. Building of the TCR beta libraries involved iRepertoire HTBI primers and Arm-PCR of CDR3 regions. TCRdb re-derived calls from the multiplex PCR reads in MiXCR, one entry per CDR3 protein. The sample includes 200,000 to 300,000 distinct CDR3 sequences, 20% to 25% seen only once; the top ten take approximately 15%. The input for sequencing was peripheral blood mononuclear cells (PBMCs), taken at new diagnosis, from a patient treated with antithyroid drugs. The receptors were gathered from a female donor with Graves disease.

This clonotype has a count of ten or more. CDR3 region: CASSLITGSYEQYF. CDR3 nucleotide sequence: TGTGCCAGCAGTTTAATTACGGGGAGCTACGAGCAGTACTTC. The V and J genes are TRBV27 and TRBJ2-7; a possible D gene is TRBD2 (5 bases). The CDR3 spans 14 residues. V shed 2 bases and J shed 3 bases, with 11 bases lying between them. The germline V gene encodes CDR1 MNHEY and CDR2 SMNVEV (reference sequence).

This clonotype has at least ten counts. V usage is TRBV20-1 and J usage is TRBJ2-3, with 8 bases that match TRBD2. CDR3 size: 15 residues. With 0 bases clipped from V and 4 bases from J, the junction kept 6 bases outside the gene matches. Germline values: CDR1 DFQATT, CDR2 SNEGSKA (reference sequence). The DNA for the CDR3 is TGCAGTGCTAGAGATCCAGCGGGAGCCCCAGATACGCAGTATTTT. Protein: CSARDPAGAPDTQYF.

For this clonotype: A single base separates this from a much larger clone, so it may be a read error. CDR3 loop: CAGSSPRADPAIEQYF. The DNA for the CDR3 is TGTGCCGGCAGTTCCCCGAGGGCAGATCCAGCTATCGAGCAGTACTTC. This chain links TRBV6-5 with TRBJ2-7, with D perhaps TRBD2 (5 bases). Germline values: CDR1 MNHEY, CDR2 SVGAGI. CDR3 length: 16 residues.

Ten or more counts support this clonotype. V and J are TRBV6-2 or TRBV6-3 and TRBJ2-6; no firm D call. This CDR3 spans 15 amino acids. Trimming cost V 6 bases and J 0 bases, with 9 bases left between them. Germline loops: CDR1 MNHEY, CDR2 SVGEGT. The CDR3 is CASRRHRSGANVLTF. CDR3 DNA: TGTGCCAGCAGGCGACATCGCTCTGGGGCCAACGTCCTGACTTTC.

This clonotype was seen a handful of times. Written as DNA, the CDR3 is TGTGCCAGTAGTATACGGGGGCCAGGGGCAGATACGCAGTATTTT. Translated, it gives CASSIRGPGADTQYF. This rearrangement joins TRBV19 to TRBJ2-3; D possibly matches TRBD1 or TRBD2 (6 bases each). Trimming cost V 2 bases and J 4 bases, with 13 bases left between them. The CDR3 covers 15 residues. Germline V gene lookup returns CDR1 LNHDA and CDR2 SQIVND (reference sequence). Supplemented by reference TRBV19 and TRBJ2-3, the full variable domain reads DGGITQSPKYLFRKEGQNVTLSCEQNLNHDAMYWYRQDPGQGLRLIYYSQIVNDFQKGDIAEGYSVSREKKESFPLTVTSAQKNPTAFYLCASSIRGPGADTQYFGPGTRLTVL.

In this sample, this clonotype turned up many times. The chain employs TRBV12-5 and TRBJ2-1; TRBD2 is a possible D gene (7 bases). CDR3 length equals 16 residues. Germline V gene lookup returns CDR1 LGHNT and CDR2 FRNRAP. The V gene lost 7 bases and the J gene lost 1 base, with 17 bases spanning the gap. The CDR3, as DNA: TGTGCTAGTGCCAAGGGGGGGGACCCTTCCTACAATGAGCAGTTCTTC. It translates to CASAKGGDPSYNEQFF. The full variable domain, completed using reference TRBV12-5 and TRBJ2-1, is DARVTQTPRHKVTEMGQEVTMRCQPILGHNTVFWYRQTMMQGLELLAYFRNRAPLDDSGMPKDRFSAEMPDATLATLKIQPSEPRDSAVYFCASAKGGDPSYNEQFFGPGTRLTVL.

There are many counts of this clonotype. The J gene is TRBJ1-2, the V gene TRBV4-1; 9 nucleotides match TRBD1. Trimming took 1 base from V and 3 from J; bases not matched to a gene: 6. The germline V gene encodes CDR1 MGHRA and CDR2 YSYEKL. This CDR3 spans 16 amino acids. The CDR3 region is CASSQVNRGPYYGYTF. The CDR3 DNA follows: TGCGCCAGCAGCCAAGTGAACAGGGGGCCCTACTATGGCTACACCTTC.

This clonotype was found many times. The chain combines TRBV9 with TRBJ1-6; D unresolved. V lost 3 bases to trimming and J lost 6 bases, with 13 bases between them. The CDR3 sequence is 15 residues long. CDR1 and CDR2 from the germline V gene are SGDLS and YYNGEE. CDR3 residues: CASSAQSVGNSPLHF. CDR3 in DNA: TGTGCCAGCAGCGCCCAATCTGTGGGTAATTCACCCCTCCACTTT.

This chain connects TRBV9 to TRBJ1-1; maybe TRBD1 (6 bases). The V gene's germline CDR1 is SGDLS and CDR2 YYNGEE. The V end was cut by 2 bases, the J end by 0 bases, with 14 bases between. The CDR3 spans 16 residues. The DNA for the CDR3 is TGTGCCAGCAGCGTTACGGGGGCGGAAATGAACACTGAAGCTTTCTTT. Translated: CASSVTGAEMNTEAFF.

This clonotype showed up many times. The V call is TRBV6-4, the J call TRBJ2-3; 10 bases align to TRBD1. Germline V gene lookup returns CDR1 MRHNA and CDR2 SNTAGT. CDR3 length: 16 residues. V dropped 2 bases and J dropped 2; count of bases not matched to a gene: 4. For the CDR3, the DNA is TGTGCCAGCAGTGACGGGACAGGGGCCCACACAGATACGCAGTATTTT. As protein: CASSDGTGAHTDTQYF.

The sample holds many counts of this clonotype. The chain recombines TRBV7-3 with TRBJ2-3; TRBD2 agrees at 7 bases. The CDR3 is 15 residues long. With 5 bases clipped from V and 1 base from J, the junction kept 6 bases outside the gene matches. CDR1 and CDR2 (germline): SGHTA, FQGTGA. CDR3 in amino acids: CASSPSSGRTDTQYF. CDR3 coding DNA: TGTGCCAGCAGCCCCTCTAGCGGTCGCACAGATACGCAGTATTTT.

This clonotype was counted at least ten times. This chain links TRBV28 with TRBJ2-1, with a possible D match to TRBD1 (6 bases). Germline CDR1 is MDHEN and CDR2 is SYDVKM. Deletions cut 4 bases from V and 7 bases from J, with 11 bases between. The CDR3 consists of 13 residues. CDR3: CASSSQGLNEQFF. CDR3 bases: TGTGCCAGCAGTTCACAGGGTTTAAATGAGCAGTTCTTC.

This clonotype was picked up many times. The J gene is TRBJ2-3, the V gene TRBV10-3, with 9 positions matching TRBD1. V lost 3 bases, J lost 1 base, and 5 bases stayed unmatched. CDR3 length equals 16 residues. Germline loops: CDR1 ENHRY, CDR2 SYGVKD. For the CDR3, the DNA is TGTGCCATCAGTGATCGAAGACAGGGGGGCACAGATACGCAGTATTTT. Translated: CAISDRRQGGTDTQYF.

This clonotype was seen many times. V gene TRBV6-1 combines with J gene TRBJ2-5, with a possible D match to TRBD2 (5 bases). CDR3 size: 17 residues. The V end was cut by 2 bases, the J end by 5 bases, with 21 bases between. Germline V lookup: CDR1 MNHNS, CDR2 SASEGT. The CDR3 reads CASSESESSNTAETQYF. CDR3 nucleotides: TGTGCCAGCAGTGAAAGTGAGTCTAGCAACACCGCGGAGACCCAGTACTTC.

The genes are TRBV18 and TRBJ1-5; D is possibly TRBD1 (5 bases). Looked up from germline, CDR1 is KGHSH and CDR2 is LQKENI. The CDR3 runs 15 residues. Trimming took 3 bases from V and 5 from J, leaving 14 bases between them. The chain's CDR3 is CASSPPGTGHQPQHF. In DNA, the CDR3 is TGTGCCAGCTCACCGCCTGGTACAGGTCATCAGCCCCAGCATTTT. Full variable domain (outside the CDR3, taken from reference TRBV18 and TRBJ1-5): NAGVMQNPRHLVRRRGQEARLRCSPMKGHSHVYWYRQLPEEGLKFMVYLQKENIIDESGMPKERFSAEFPKEGPSILRIQQVVRGDSAAYFCASSPPGTGHQPQHFGDGTRLSIL.

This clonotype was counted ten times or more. The CDR3 reads CASWRQVAYEQYF. The CDR3 nucleotides read TGTGCCAGCTGGAGACAGGTAGCCTACGAGCAGTACTTC. V and J are TRBV27 and TRBJ2-7; D might be TRBD1 (6 bases). V was clipped by 8 bases and J by 2 bases, with 13 bases between them. This CDR3 comprises 13 residues. CDR1 is MNHEY, CDR2 SMNVEV, per germline (reference sequence).

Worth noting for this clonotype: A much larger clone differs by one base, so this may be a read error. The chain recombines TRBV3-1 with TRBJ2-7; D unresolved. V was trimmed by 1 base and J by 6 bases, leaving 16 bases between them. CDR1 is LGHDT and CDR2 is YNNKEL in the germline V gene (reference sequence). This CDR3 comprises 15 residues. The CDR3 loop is CASSQGGRRACEQYF. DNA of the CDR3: TGTGCCAGCAGCCAAGGAGGAAGGAGAGCCTGCGAGCAGTACTTC.